The source of this TCR beta chain is a study of blood T cell repertoires in COVID-19. Only in-frame clones appear in the TCRdb table, and some are missing; sequencing was by immunoSEQ multiplex PCR. The sample shows about 300,000 clones, about 83% of them seen only once. V was pared by 1 base and J by 4 bases, with 10 bases between. The CDR3 length is 14 residues. CDR1 is SGHDN, CDR2 FVKESK, per germline. The specimen was peripheral blood. The origin of this receptor is a woman in her fifties or sixties with acute or convalescent COVID-19. The chain has TRBV14 and TRBJ1-1, with D uncertain. The CDR3 DNA is TGTGCCAGCAGCCAAGGCAGGTTGTTCACTGAAGCTTTCTTT. Protein sequence: CASSQGRLFTEAFF.